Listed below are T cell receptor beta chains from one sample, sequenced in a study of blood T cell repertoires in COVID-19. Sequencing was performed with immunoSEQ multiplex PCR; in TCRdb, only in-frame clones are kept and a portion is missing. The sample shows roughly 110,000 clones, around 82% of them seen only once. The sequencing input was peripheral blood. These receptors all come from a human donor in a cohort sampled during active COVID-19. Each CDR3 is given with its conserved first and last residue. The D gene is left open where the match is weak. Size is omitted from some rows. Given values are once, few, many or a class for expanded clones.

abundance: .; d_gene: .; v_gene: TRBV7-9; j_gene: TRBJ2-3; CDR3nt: TGTGCCAGCAGGTCTCCACAGGGAACAGATACGCAGTATTTT; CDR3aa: CASRSPQGTDTQYF
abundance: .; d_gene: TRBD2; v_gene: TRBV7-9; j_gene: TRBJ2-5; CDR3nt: TGTGCCAGCAGCAGACCGATAGCGGGAGGTGTGGAGACCCAGTACTTC; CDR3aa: CASSRPIAGGVETQYF
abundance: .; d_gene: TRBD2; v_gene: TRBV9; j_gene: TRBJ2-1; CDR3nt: TGTGCCAGCAGCGTAGGACTAGCTTCCTACAATGAGCAGTTCTTC; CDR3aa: CASSVGLASYNEQFF
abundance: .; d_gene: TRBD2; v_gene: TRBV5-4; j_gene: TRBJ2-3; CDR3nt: TGTGCCAGCAGCATTGGGACTAGCGGGAGCTCAGATACGCAGTATTTT; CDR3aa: CASSIGTSGSSDTQYF
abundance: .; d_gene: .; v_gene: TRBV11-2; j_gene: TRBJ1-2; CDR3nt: TGTGCCAGCAGCTTACGGGAGGGATGGCTCTATGGCTACACCTTC; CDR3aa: CASSLREGWLYGYTF
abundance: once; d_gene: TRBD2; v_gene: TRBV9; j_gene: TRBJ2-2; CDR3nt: TGTGCCAGCAGCGCGGAGGGGCGGGGGTCGGCCGGGGAGCTGTTTTTT; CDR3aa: CASSAEGRGSAGELFF
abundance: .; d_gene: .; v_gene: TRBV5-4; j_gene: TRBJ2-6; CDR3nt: TGTGCCAGCAGCCAGGGTCCAGGCGGAGAAAACGTCCTGACTTTC; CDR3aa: CASSQGPGGENVLTF
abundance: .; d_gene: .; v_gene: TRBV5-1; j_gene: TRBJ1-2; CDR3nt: TGCGCCAGCAGCTTGGTCTTCGGTAACTATGGCTACACCTTC; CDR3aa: CASSLVFGNYGYTF
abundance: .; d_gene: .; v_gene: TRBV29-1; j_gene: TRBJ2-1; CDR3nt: TGCAGCGTATCCGGGACTCGGACCTACAATGAGCAGTTCTTC; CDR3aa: CSVSGTRTYNEQFF
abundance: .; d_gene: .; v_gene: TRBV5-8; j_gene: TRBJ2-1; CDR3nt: TGTGCCAGCAAATGGGGGACTGCCAATACTGAGCAGTTCTTC; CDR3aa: CASKWGTANTEQFF
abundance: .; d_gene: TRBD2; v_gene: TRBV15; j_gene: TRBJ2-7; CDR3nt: TGTGCCACCAGCCGGATGGGACTAGCGGGATCCGAGCAGTACTTC; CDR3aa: CATSRMGLAGSEQYF
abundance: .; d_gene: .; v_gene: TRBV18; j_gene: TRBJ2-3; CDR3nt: TGTGCCAGCTCACCACCCGGAGTCACAGATACGCAGTATTTT; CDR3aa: CASSPPGVTDTQYF
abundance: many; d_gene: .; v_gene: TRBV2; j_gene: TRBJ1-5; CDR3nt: TGTGCCAGCAGTGAAACTATTACTCAGCCCCAGCATTTT; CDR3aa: CASSETITQPQHF
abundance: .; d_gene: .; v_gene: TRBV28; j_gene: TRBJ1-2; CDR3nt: TGTGCCAGCAGTTTATGGGTCGGGAGGGGCTACACCTTC; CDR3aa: CASSLWVGRGYTF
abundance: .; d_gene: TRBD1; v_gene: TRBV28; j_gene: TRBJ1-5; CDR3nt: TGTGCCAGCAGTAGACAGGGGCGGAAGAATCAGCCCCAGCATTTT; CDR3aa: CASSRQGRKNQPQHF
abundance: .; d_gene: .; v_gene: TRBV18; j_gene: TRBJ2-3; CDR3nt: TGTGCCAGCTCAGCCAGGGTGACAGATACGCAGTATTTT; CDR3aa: CASSARVTDTQYF